This entry lists 19 T cell receptor beta chains sequenced from one sample in a study of T cell repertoires in cytomegalovirus infection. One entry per CDR3 protein results from TCRdb running MiXCR on the reads. The repertoire has about 160,000 distinct CDR3 sequences, about a fifth of them found once; the top ten carry 20% to 30%. Their antigen targets remain unknown. The starting material was CD8+ T cells from cultured PBMCs, obtained from culture after CMV antigen stimulation. Source of these receptors: a human donor in good health (CMV status not recorded). Some clones in this sample may be carry-over from other donors' samples.

The rearrangement links TRBV7-9 to TRBJ2-1; D gene ambiguous. CDR3 length equals 12 residues. Looked up from germline, CDR1 is SEHNR and CDR2 is FQNEAQ (reference sequence). V dropped 3 bases and J dropped 7 bases, with 7 bases sitting between them. This CDR3 reads CASSFRRNEQFF. The CDR3 coding sequence is TGTGCCAGCAGCTTCAGGAGAAATGAGCAGTTCTTC.

The chain combines TRBV4-2 with TRBJ2-2; D uncertain. Trimming took off 3 bases at V and 5 bases at J, with 19 bases between the two ends. This CDR3 is 17 amino acids long. Germline-derived CDR1 and CDR2 are LGHNA and YNFKEQ. The CDR3 DNA reads as TGTGCCAGCAGCCAGCCCTCCGGGCCCCGCCGTACCGGGGAGCTGTTTTTT. It is translated as CASSQPSGPRRTGELFF.

The sample holds a few counts of this clonotype. V usage is TRBV6-1 and J usage is TRBJ2-7; either TRBD1 or TRBD2 may supply D (6 bases each). Trimming stripped 1 base from V and 1 base from J, with 20 bases between. Germline CDR1 and CDR2: MNHNS and SASEGT. This CDR3 comprises 18 residues. The CDR3 region is CASSEDGWGQGRSYEQYF. CDR3 DNA sequence: TGTGCCAGCAGTGAAGACGGTTGGGGGCAGGGGAGGTCCTACGAGCAGTACTTC.

The CDR3 sequence is CASSYRTGITGELFF. CDR3 nucleotide sequence: TGTGCCAGCAGCTATAGGACAGGGATAACCGGGGAGCTGTTTTTT. The chain joins TRBV7-2 to TRBJ2-2; 8 positions match TRBD1. This CDR3 is 15 amino acids long. The V segment lost 4 bases and the J segment 5 bases; nucleotides outside the gene matches: 6. The germline gives CDR1 SGHTA, CDR2 FQGNSA.

V gene TRBV12-3 or TRBV12-4 combines with J gene TRBJ2-1; 8 bases are shared with TRBD2. The trim removed 6 bases at V and 15 bases at J, leaving 13 bases unmatched. The CDR3 loop spans 13 amino acids. The CDR3 DNA sequence: TGTGCCAGCAGCTACGGCGGGGCGGGGGGTTGGTTCTTC. Its protein product is CASSYGGAGGWFF.

This clonotype has more than one count but fewer than ten. The chain employs TRBV11-2 and TRBJ1-1, with a weak D call TRBD1 (6 bases). This CDR3 has 16 amino acids. Trimming removed 1 base from V and 4 bases from J, with 16 bases in between. The germline V gene encodes CDR1 SGHAT and CDR2 FQNNGV. For the CDR3, the DNA is TGTGCCAGCAGCTTAGTTCCCAGGGGTAAGGGCACTGAAGCTTTCTTT. Encoded protein: CASSLVPRGKGTEAFF.

This clonotype has more than one count but fewer than ten. The V call is TRBV14, the J call TRBJ1-4; possibly TRBD1 for D (6 bases). CDR1 is SGHDN and CDR2 is FVKESK in the germline V gene. V was shortened by 0 bases and J by 12 bases, with 17 bases between the two germline ends. The CDR3 has 15 residues. CDR3 protein: CASSQDRSRTGQLFF. The CDR3 DNA reads as TGTGCCAGCAGCCAAGATCGGTCCCGCACAGGGCAACTGTTTTTT.

The chain employs TRBV7-9 and TRBJ2-7; 8 nucleotides agree with TRBD2. This CDR3 region has 14 residues. The V segment lost 4 bases and the J segment 0 bases; nucleotides outside the gene matches: 2. Looked up from germline, CDR1 is SEHNR and CDR2 is FQNEAQ (reference sequence). The CDR3 nucleotides read TGTGCCAGCAGCTCCGGGACTAGCTCCTACGAGCAGTACTTC. This translates into CASSSGTSSYEQYF.

This clonotype was found a few times. This chain connects TRBV7-9 to TRBJ2-1; D is unresolved. The germline V gene has CDR1 SEHNR and CDR2 FQNEAQ (reference sequence). This CDR3 has 10 amino acids. The V end was cut by 10 bases, the J end by 7 bases, with 8 bases between. CDR3 nucleotides: TGTGCCACCGGGCCAAATGAGCAGTTCTTC. Its translation: CATGPNEQFF. The complete variable domain, with remaining parts taken from reference TRBV7-9 and TRBJ2-1, reads DTGVSQNPRHKITKRGQNVTFRCDPISEHNRLYWYRQTLGQGPEFLTYFQNEAQLEKSRLLSDRFSAERPKGSFSTLEIQRTEQGDSAMYLCATGPNEQFFGPGTRLTVL.

The V gene is TRBV27, the J gene TRBJ2-2; D is unresolved. This CDR3 is built from 16 residues. Germline-derived CDR1 and CDR2 are MNHEY and SMNVEV (reference sequence). V was cut by 3 bases and J by 3 bases, with 14 bases left in between. The CDR3 here is CASSFASRTYTGELFF. CDR3 nucleotide sequence: TGTGCCAGCAGTTTTGCCTCTCGGACCTACACCGGGGAGCTGTTTTTT.

The chain uses TRBV4-2 and TRBJ1-4; D is unclear. This CDR3 contains 15 residues. Germline V gene lookup returns CDR1 LGHNA and CDR2 YNFKEQ. V was cut by 3 bases and J by 5 bases, with 13 bases left in between. The CDR3 reads CASSQHKEANEKLFF. CDR3 bases: TGTGCCAGCAGCCAGCACAAGGAGGCGAATGAAAAACTGTTTTTT.

V usage is TRBV7-8 and J usage is TRBJ2-5; 7 nucleotides agree with TRBD1. The CDR3 runs to 14 residues. Germline loops: CDR1 SGHVS, CDR2 FQNEAQ. The trim removed 4 bases at V and 5 bases at J, leaving 7 bases unmatched. Here the CDR3 reads CASSSWDRLETQYF. The CDR3 DNA follows: TGTGCCAGCAGCTCCTGGGACAGACTGGAGACCCAGTACTTC.

The chain couples TRBV11-2 to TRBJ2-7; D may be TRBD2 (6 bases). Trimming stripped 1 base from V and 2 bases from J, with 9 bases between. Germline CDR1 is SGHAT and CDR2 is FQNNGV. The CDR3 is 14 residues long. The CDR3 bases are TGTGCCAGCAGCTTAGGGCGGGGAACCTACGAGCAGTACTTC. It is translated as CASSLGRGTYEQYF.

V is TRBV20-1 and J is TRBJ2-5; the D is unclear. The germline CDR1 and CDR2 sequences are DFQATT and SNEGSKA (reference sequence). CDR3 length: 14 residues. Trimming took 8 bases from V and 5 from J, leaving 21 bases between them. The CDR3, as DNA: TGCAGTCCCTTCCAGGTGGGGTGGGCGGAGACCCAGTACTTC. Translated: CSPFQVGWAETQYF.

In this sample, this clonotype turned up a few times. V and J are TRBV9 and TRBJ2-3; 9 nucleotides match TRBD2. From germline, CDR1 is SGDLS and CDR2 YYNGEE. The CDR3 runs 16 residues. J was trimmed by 0 bases and V by 4 bases; bases with no gene match: 6. CDR3 sequence: CASSLSGGPSTDTQYF. In DNA form, the CDR3 reads TGTGCCAGCAGCTTAAGCGGGGGGCCGAGCACAGATACGCAGTATTTT.

The sample holds a few counts of this clonotype. V is TRBV4-1 and J is TRBJ1-2, with 9 positions matching TRBD1. V lost 4 bases and J lost 8; bases outside the gene matches: 14. The CDR3 is 16 residues long. In germline, CDR1 is MGHRA, CDR2 YSYEKL. The CDR3 region has the DNA TGCGCCAGCAGCCTAGGAGGTGTAACAGGGGGCGACGGCTACACCTTC. Translated, it gives CASSLGGVTGGDGYTF.

This clonotype appeared a few times. The rearrangement uses TRBV4-2 and TRBJ1-1, with D perhaps matching TRBD1 (6 bases). Germline values: CDR1 LGHNA, CDR2 YNFKEQ. Deletions cut 3 bases from V and 3 bases from J, with 17 bases between. The CDR3 extends over 16 amino acids. The CDR3 DNA reads as TGTGCCAGCAGCCAGAACCTTCAGGGGTTGGACACTGAAGCTTTCTTT. Translating gives CASSQNLQGLDTEAFF.

The chain recombines TRBV7-9 with TRBJ1-1, with D possibly matching TRBD1 (5 bases). The V end was cut by 4 bases, the J end by 5 bases, with 17 bases between. Germline V gene lookup returns CDR1 SEHNR and CDR2 FQNEAQ (reference sequence). There are 15 residues in the CDR3. DNA for the CDR3: TGTGCCAGCAGCTACAACCCCGGGGGGGGGACTGAAGCTTTCTTT. This sequence encodes CASSYNPGGGTEAFF.

This clonotype was detected a few times. The CDR3 here is CASSLPRTGGDNYGYTF. CDR3 in DNA: TGTGCCAGCAGTTTACCAAGGACAGGAGGGGATAACTATGGCTACACCTTC. The chain has TRBV28 and TRBJ1-2, with TRBD1 matching 7 bases. V dropped 2 bases and J dropped 1; count of bases not matched to a gene: 10. The CDR3 spans 17 residues. Per germline, CDR1 MDHEN and CDR2 SYDVKM.